This paragraph covers one TCR beta chain sequence. The data were produced by immunoSEQ multiplex PCR, yet TCRdb's version contains in-frame clones alone and is incomplete. The data contain around 2,100,000 clones, just under 95% of them singletons. Positive CCR7 selection of CD45RO-negative cells yielded the naive CD8 cells, and terminally differentiated effector memory CD45RA+ cells were excluded. The entry originates in a study of shared clonotypes between healthy human individuals. As for the study in general: Per-donor plates numbered three CD4 naive, three CD4 memory, two CD8 naive and one CD8 memory.

CDR3 size: 16 residues. In germline, CDR1 is MGHDK, CDR2 SYGVNS. The ends lost 3 bases at V and 3 bases at J; junction bases unmatched: 8. The sequenced sample was naive CD8+ T cells sorted from blood. The rearrangement uses TRBV25-1 and TRBJ2-1; 7 bases line up with TRBD2. The clonotype comes from a young man in good health. CDR3 in DNA: TGTGCCAGCAGTGATCTTGGGAGGGACTACTACAATGAGCAGTTCTTC. Its translation: CASSDLGRDYYNEQFF. Full variable domain (missing parts from reference TRBV25-1 and TRBJ2-1): EADIYQTPRYLVIGTGKKITLECSQTMGHDKMYWYQQDPGMELHLIHYSYGVNSTEKGDLSSESTVSRIRTEHFPLTLESARPSHTSQYLCASSDLGRDYYNEQFFGPGTRLTVL.